This record looks at one TCR beta chain sequence and its context. One junction end disagrees with the germline gene, perhaps due to a read error. At the DNA level, this CDR3 is encoded by other sequences in the same sample as well. The data were taken from a study of cytomegalovirus exposure and HLA in healthy donors. The PCR ran on 60 Vbeta and 13 Jbeta primers. Assay used: immunoSEQ multiplex PCR; TCRdb lists only in-frame clones, some missing. The data contain about 130,000 clones, around 77% of them singletons. The CDR3 covers 14 residues. CDR1 and CDR2 (germline): MNHEY, SVGAGI. Sequencing was carried out using PBMCs. V gene TRBV6-5 combines with J gene TRBJ2-2; weak D call: TRBD2 (6 bases). The clonotype was recovered from a woman between 45 and 60 years old in good health and CMV-seronegative. CDR3 protein: CASSRLANTGELFF. The CDR3 DNA follows: TGTGCTAGCAGCCGACTAGCGAACACCGGGGAGCTGTTTTTT.